Each of the 24 T cell receptor beta chains below was sequenced from the same sample in a study of shared clonotypes between healthy human individuals. Naive CD8 cells were CD45RO-negative, positively selected for CCR7, excluding terminally differentiated effector memory CD45RA+ cells. Assay: immunoSEQ multiplex PCR; the TCRdb copy retains only in-frame clones and omits some. Among some 2 million clones listed, roughly 94% were seen once. Sequenced input: naive CD8+ T cells sorted from blood. The receptors derive from a man younger than 30 in good health.

CDR3 region: CASSEYGGAPQETQYF. The DNA for the CDR3 is TGTGCCAGCAGTGAATACGGGGGCGCGCCCCAAGAGACCCAGTACTTC. The chain uses TRBV25-1 and TRBJ2-5; D could derive from TRBD1 or TRBD2 (6 bases each). The CDR3 extends over 16 amino acids. Germline V gives CDR1 MGHDK, CDR2 SYGVNS. V was clipped by 0 bases and J by 1 base, with 12 bases between them.

V is TRBV7-8 and J is TRBJ1-1; no reliable D call. Germline-derived CDR1 and CDR2 are SGHVS and FQNEAQ. This CDR3 region has 12 residues. Deletions cut 5 bases from V and 5 bases from J, with 9 bases between. The CDR3 DNA reads as TGTGCCAGCAGCCTCGGGGTTACTGAAGCTTTCTTT. Translation gives CASSLGVTEAFF.

This clone was observed once. V usage is TRBV5-5 and J usage is TRBJ2-7; 7 positions match TRBD1. The junction had 7 bases not matched to a gene; V was cut back by 5 bases and J by 5 bases. Germline CDR1 and CDR2: SGHKS and YYEKEE (reference sequence). The CDR3 sequence is 13 residues long. The CDR3 sequence: CASRGQPRNEQYF. The CDR3 coding sequence is TGTGCCAGCAGGGGACAGCCAAGGAACGAGCAGTACTTC.

The chain recombines TRBV5-4 with TRBJ2-4; D gene uncertain. The germline V gene encodes CDR1 SGHNT and CDR2 YYREEE (reference sequence). CDR3 size: 13 residues. Trimming took 3 bases from V and 8 from J, leaving 12 bases between them. The CDR3 loop is CASSSPPRDIQYF. In nucleotides, the CDR3 is TGTGCCAGCAGCTCCCCCCCACGGGACATTCAGTACTTC.

This clone has just one count. This sequence joins TRBV4-1 and TRBJ2-7; 7 positions match TRBD2. Germline V CDR1 and CDR2: MGHRA, YSYEKL. The J segment lost 7 bases and the V segment lost 4 bases, leaving 16 bases of the junction unmatched. This CDR3 has 16 amino acids. CDR3 sequence reads: CASSLKASGALFEQYF. In nucleotides, the CDR3 is TGCGCCAGCAGCCTTAAGGCTAGCGGAGCCCTCTTTGAGCAGTACTTC.

The rearrangement uses TRBV7-9 and TRBJ1-2; TRBD1 matches 8 bases. CDR1 is SEHNR, CDR2 FQNEAQ, per germline (reference sequence). This CDR3 has 16 amino acids. V trimming: 3 bases; J trimming: 2 bases; junction bases outside the gene matches: 8. The CDR3 here is CASSFLGRTGNYGYTF. CDR3 in DNA: TGTGCCAGCAGCTTTTTAGGAAGGACAGGGAACTATGGCTACACCTTC.

The chain has TRBV6-4 and TRBJ2-7; D might be TRBD1 (5 bases). The CDR3 extends over 11 amino acids. CDR1 and CDR2 from the germline V gene are MRHNA and SNTAGT. The CDR3 nucleotides are TGTCCAGACAGCTGCTACTACGAGCAGTACTTC. This translates into CPDSCYYEQYF.

This clone was seen just once. The chain recombines TRBV7-9 with TRBJ1-5; no firm D call. The CDR3 is 16 amino acids. Germline V lookup: CDR1 SEHNR, CDR2 FQNEAQ (reference sequence). With 5 bases removed from V and 3 bases from J, the gap between germline ends came to 17 bases. CDR3 nucleotide sequence: TGTGCCAGCAGCGGACCGAGTGACGGACTCAATCAGCCCCAGCATTTT. Its protein is CASSGPSDGLNQPQHF.

The chain has TRBV13 and TRBJ2-7; no definite D call. CDR3 length: 13 residues. Germline V lookup: CDR1 PRHDT, CDR2 FYEKMQ (reference sequence). Trimming removed 5 bases from V and 3 bases from J, with 11 bases in between. The CDR3 loop reads CASSPLVNYEQYF. The CDR3 nucleotides are TGTGCCAGCAGCCCCTTAGTAAACTACGAGCAGTACTTC.

CDR3 sequence reads: CASRTSGSTDTQYF. DNA for the CDR3: TGTGCCAGCAGGACTAGCGGGAGCACAGATACGCAGTATTTT. The chain employs TRBV5-4 and TRBJ2-3, with 10 bases aligning to TRBD2. This CDR3 has 14 residues. Trimming at V came to 5 bases and at J to 0 bases, leaving 0 bases not matched to a gene. The germline V gene encodes CDR1 SGHNT and CDR2 YYREEE (reference sequence).

Details on this clone: The identical CDR3 is also encoded by other nucleotide sequences in the sample. The chain couples TRBV30 to TRBJ1-1, with no clear D. The CDR3 is made up of 11 amino acids. The V gene's germline CDR1 is GTSNPN and CDR2 SVGIG (reference sequence). V lost 1 base and J lost 6, with 6 bases in between. CDR3 bases: TGTGCCTGGAGTGCGGGCGCTGAAGCTTTCTTT. Protein product: CAWSAGAEAFF.

The genes are TRBV19 and TRBJ1-4; 9 bases match TRBD1. With 3 bases clipped from V and 7 bases from J, the junction kept 12 bases outside the gene matches. Germline V gives CDR1 LNHDA, CDR2 SQIVND (reference sequence). The CDR3 has 17 residues. The DNA of the CDR3 is TGTGCCAGTAGTATCGTCCCGGGACAGGGCGCGCGTGAAAAACTGTTTTTT. Translating it yields CASSIVPGQGAREKLFF.

Of note for this clone: Within the sample, other DNA sequences also encode this same CDR3. The rearrangement uses TRBV2 and TRBJ2-7; D ambiguous. CDR1 is SNHLY, CDR2 FYNNEI, per germline. The CDR3 runs 11 residues. Trimming took off 4 bases at V and 3 bases at J, with 4 bases between the two ends. CDR3 region: CASSGFYEQYF. CDR3 DNA: TGTGCCAGCAGTGGATTCTACGAGCAGTACTTC.

V usage is TRBV19 and J usage is TRBJ1-5; tentative D call: TRBD1 (5 bases). CDR1 is LNHDA, CDR2 SQIVND, per germline (reference sequence). CDR3 length: 14 residues. The V and J ends lost 4 bases and 3 bases respectively, with 10 bases between them. CDR3 bases: TGTGCCAGTAGTACCCGGGACTTCAATCAGCCCCAGCATTTT. Protein product: CASSTRDFNQPQHF.

The chain links TRBV6-1 to TRBJ2-2; D is possibly TRBD1 (6 bases). V shed 1 base and J shed 1 base, with 13 bases lying between them. Germline lookup yields CDR1 MNHNS and CDR2 SASEGT. This CDR3 is built from 17 residues. CDR3 nucleotide sequence: TGTGCCAGCAGTGAAGACCCCGAGGGGGAGAACACCGGGGAGCTGTTTTTT. This translates into CASSEDPEGENTGELFF.

V is TRBV9 and J is TRBJ2-5; a possible D gene is TRBD2 (6 bases). From germline, CDR1 is SGDLS and CDR2 YYNGEE. The CDR3 consists of 15 residues. Trimming removed 0 bases from V and 1 base from J, with 10 bases in between. The CDR3 loop reads CASSVVPGVQETQYF. CDR3 nucleotides: TGTGCCAGCAGCGTAGTTCCGGGGGTCCAAGAGACCCAGTACTTC.

The chain is built from TRBV30 and TRBJ2-7; 7 nucleotides agree with TRBD1. The V and J ends lost 1 base and 0 bases, in that order; junction bases with no gene match: 3. CDR3 size: 14 residues. The germline V gene encodes CDR1 GTSNPN and CDR2 SVGIG (reference sequence). CDR3 sequence reads: CAWSARTGSYEQYF. The CDR3 DNA reads as TGTGCCTGGAGTGCAAGGACAGGCTCCTACGAGCAGTACTTC. The full variable domain, its missing parts supplied by reference TRBV30 and TRBJ2-7, is SQTIHQWPATLVQPVGSPLSLECTVEGTSNPNLYWYRQAAGRGLQLLFYSVGIGQISSEVPQNLSASRPQDRQFILSSKKLLLSDSGFYLCAWSARTGSYEQYFGPGTRLTVT.

This clone was counted once. DNA for the CDR3: TGTGCCAGCAGCTTAGTTCGCGGCGAGCAGTACTTC. Its translation: CASSLVRGEQYF. The V and J genes are TRBV7-9 and TRBJ2-7; no definite D call. The CDR3 has 12 residues. Germline values: CDR1 SEHNR, CDR2 FQNEAQ (reference sequence). Deletions cut 1 base from V and 6 bases from J, with 7 bases between.

The chain couples TRBV13 to TRBJ2-7; 7 bases fit TRBD2. V lost 3 bases to trimming and J lost 4 bases; unmatched junction nucleotides: 9. The CDR3 is made up of 15 amino acids. Germline assignment: CDR1 PRHDT and CDR2 FYEKMQ (reference sequence). The CDR3: CASSLRLAETYEQYF. CDR3 coding DNA: TGTGCCAGCAGCTTGCGGCTAGCGGAAACTTACGAGCAGTACTTC.

This chain uses TRBV7-9 with TRBJ1-1; TRBD1 aligns across 7 bases. CDR1 is SEHNR, CDR2 FQNEAQ, per germline (reference sequence). V was clipped by 6 bases and J by 1 base; unmatched bases: 5. The CDR3 totals 14 residues. This chain's CDR3 is CASRQTGKNTEAFF. DNA of the CDR3: TGTGCCAGCAGGCAGACAGGGAAGAACACTGAAGCTTTCTTT.

The chain has TRBV11-2 and TRBJ1-2; 9 bases fit TRBD1. With 5 bases clipped from V and 8 bases from J, the junction kept 12 bases outside the gene matches. The CDR3 length is 15 residues. CDR1 is SGHAT, CDR2 FQNNGV, per germline. CDR3: CASSPNTGTGRGYTF. Written as DNA, the CDR3 is TGTGCCAGCAGCCCGAACACCGGGACAGGGCGAGGCTACACCTTC. Full variable domain (outside the CDR3, taken from reference TRBV11-2 and TRBJ1-2): EAGVAQSPRYKIIEKRQSVAFWCNPISGHATLYWYQQILGQGPKLLIQFQNNGVVDDSQLPKDRFSAERLKGVDSTLKIQPAKLEDSAVYLCASSPNTGTGRGYTFGSGTRLTVV.

This clone occurred once. The V and J genes are TRBV7-9 and TRBJ1-1, with 7 bases lining up with TRBD1. Germline CDR1 reads SEHNR; CDR2 reads FQNEAQ (reference sequence). CDR3 length: 16 amino acids. V trimming: 5 bases; J trimming: 2 bases; junction bases outside the gene matches: 11. CDR3 loop: CASSPYAGGLNTEAFF. CDR3 DNA: TGTGCCAGCAGCCCGTACGCAGGGGGGCTTAACACTGAAGCTTTCTTT.

The chain employs TRBV20-1 and TRBJ2-7; no definite D call. This CDR3 has 11 amino acids. Trimming stripped 0 bases from V and 5 bases from J, with 5 bases between. Germline CDR1 and CDR2: DFQATT and SNEGSKA (reference sequence). DNA of the CDR3: TGCAGTGCTAGAGATATCCACGAGCAGTACTTC. Residues: CSARDIHEQYF.

V and J are TRBV27 and TRBJ2-5, with D unresolved. Germline V gives CDR1 MNHEY, CDR2 SMNVEV (reference sequence). The CDR3 is 14 amino acids. Trimming removed 6 bases from V and 1 base from J, with 12 bases in between. The DNA of the CDR3 is TGTGCCAGCAGGGGTTCCGGTGTCCAAGAGACCCAGTACTTC. Its translation is CASRGSGVQETQYF.